What follows describes a single T cell receptor (beta chain). Its antigen remains unidentified. The input lacks base qualities; no much larger clone sits a single base away. The listed sequencing device is Illumina NovaSeq 6000. TCRalpha and TCRbeta cDNA libraries were constructed by 5'RACE with constant-segment primers, with sample barcodes and unique molecular identifiers being introduced. RNA was extracted from every sample with Trizol reagent. Libraries were amplified in two PCR steps, with a second sample barcode and Illumina TruSeq adapters added in the second step. Libraries were sequenced on an Illumina NovaSeq with 2 x 150 bp paired-end reads. Per the authors' processing: With migec v1.2.7, reads were demultiplexed and then collapsed into UMI-guided consensus sequences. Using mixcr v2.1.11, UMI consensuses were aligned to TRA and TRB V and J templates and then assembled into clonotypes. A clonotype was counted as expanded or contracted only when both edgeR and NoisET called the clonotype significant, with the noise models trained on biological replicates. For edgeR calls, the cutoffs were a false discovery rate-adjusted p below 0.01 and a log2 fold-change threshold of 1. PCA with hierarchical clustering of max-normalized trajectories of the 1000 most abundant clonotypes was used as exploratory dynamics analysis. Separately sequenced CD4+ and CD8+ repertoires were used to assign the CD4 or CD8 phenotype of responding clones. TCRdb reworked the public reads: Q25 trimming with fastp, MiXCR clone assembly, productive beta chains retained. CDR3 protein duplicates are merged, each entry listing the most common genes and DNA. TCRdb's processing, not the study's, gives the V and J calls here. The sample includes nearly 250,000 distinct CDR3 sequences, with 15% observed a single time. In total, the top ten clones hold around 2% of the sample.

This entry is derived from a study of T-cell memory formation after mild COVID-19 (dated by TCRdb to about 2021). Background on the whole study: TCR sequence clusters from the two donors were found to be largely donor specific. T-cell clones expanding and contracting after mild COVID-19 in a couple of donors were tracked by longitudinal TCRalpha and TCRbeta repertoire sequencing. The cohort was made up of two young adult volunteers, one female and one male, who were previously healthy. Results the study describes overall, beyond this receptor: From day 15 to 85, contracting clones showed balanced CD4/CD8 phenotypes, whereas a second wave of clones that expanded from day 15 to 37 leaned towards CD4+. Some responding clones were detected in pre-infection memory, suggesting pre-existing cross-reactive memory T cells joined the SARS-CoV-2 response. Only a couple of mild cases were covered by the study, and larger cohorts that include severe cases with pre-infection samples were considered necessary. Contracting CD4+ clones were located mainly in the CM and EM memory subsets, whereas CD8+ clones were found to be enriched in EMRA. The second-wave clones that peaked on day 37 were not confirmed to be SARS-CoV-2 specific.

Ficoll-Paque density gradient centrifugation was used to isolate PBMCs. The source of this sequence is an adult woman who had mild COVID-19 (a few samples of this study predate the infection). The sample titles of this study are shuffled in the database, so cell type and time point are left out; the donor was told from shared clones. The specimen sequenced was PBMCs or a T cell subset sorted from them (not recorded which).

The CDR3: CASSNHRGRGNEQYF. The nucleotides read TGTGCCAGCAGCAACCACAGGGGGCGCGGGAACGAGCAGTACTTC. The sequence links TRBV11-2 to TRBJ2-7; 9 central nucleotides agree with TRBD1. Here V drops 5 bases and J drops 5 bases, and the junction holds 10 bases not matched to any gene. From the cysteine through the phenylalanine, the CDR3 covers 15 amino acids. Left in the record is the CDR3 DNA by itself, 45 bases read in frame from the first base. CDR1 SGHAT and CDR2 FQNNGV were looked up in the germline V gene.